Described below is a single T cell receptor (beta chain) sequence and its context. MiXCR was run by TCRdb on the 5' RACE reads, yielding one entry per CDR3 protein. The sample records roughly 690,000 distinct CDR3 sequences, 6% to 6.5% being singletons. This entry is derived from a study of identical twins. The CDR3 covers 10 residues. This TCR came from a man aged 18 to 30 in good health. Sequenced: naive T cells sorted from blood. V and J are TRBV21-1 and TRBJ2-1. TRBV21-1 is a documented pseudogene. CDR3 nucleotide sequence: TGTGCCACCTGGAATAGCGGGCAGTTCTTC. Its translation: CATWNSGQFF.